A selection of T cell receptor beta chains follows, all from one sample in a study of technical replicates of blood from a handful of donors. Profiled with immunoSEQ multiplex PCR; TCRdb holds only in-frame clones, not every one. The data hold fewer than 15,000 clones, with approximately 95% observed a single time. The sample taken for sequencing was PBMCs. The receptor source for this set is a human donor in good health. Both conserved end residues are part of each CDR3. The D gene is left open where the match is weak. Only some rows state a clone size, as once, few, many or a class for expanded clones.

cdr3_length	clone_size	v_call	d_call	j_call	cdr3_aa	cdr3_nt
16	.	TRBV4-1	TRBD2	TRBJ2-7	CASSQLTSGDPYEQYF	TGCGCCAGCAGCCAACTGACTAGCGGGGACCCGTACGAGCAGTACTTC
14	.	TRBV6-6	TRBD1	TRBJ1-3	CASSTGTGTNTIYF	TGTGCCAGCAGCACCGGGACAGGGACAAACACCATATATTTT
19	.	TRBV19	.	TRBJ2-1	CASSAGLYGDPSSYNEQFF	TGTGCCAGTAGTGCCGGACTCTACGGGGATCCAAGCTCCTACAATGAGCAGTTCTTC
13	.	TRBV29-1	TRBD1	TRBJ1-1	CSVAGGQYTEAFF	TGCAGCGTCGCAGGGGGCCAGTACACTGAAGCTTTCTTT
13	.	TRBV10-2	.	TRBJ2-7	CASSPGGPYEQYF	TGCGCCAGCAGTCCCGGCGGCCCCTACGAGCAGTACTTC
14	.	TRBV30	TRBD2	TRBJ2-2	CAWAALASGGELFF	TGTGCCTGGGCGGCACTAGCGAGTGGCGGGGAGCTGTTTTTT
12	.	TRBV5-8	TRBD1	TRBJ1-2	CATGTGFYGYTF	TGTGCTACCGGGACAGGGTTCTATGGCTACACCTTC
16	once	TRBV10-2	TRBD2	TRBJ2-5	CASSSSGRAVRETQYF	TGCGCCAGCAGCTCGAGCGGGAGGGCCGTGAGGGAGACCCAGTACTTC
13	.	TRBV7-3	.	TRBJ2-3	CASSLTSGDTQYF	TGTGCCAGCAGCTTAACTTCGGGAGATACGCAGTATTTT
14	.	TRBV11-3	TRBD1	TRBJ2-2	CASSDRGSTGELFF	TGTGCCAGCAGCGACAGGGGGTCCACCGGGGAGCTGTTTTTT